The present T cell receptor beta chain was sequenced within a study of blood T cells in healthy people across ages. General study points: Those diversity estimates obtained from one million T cells were thought to be underestimates.

The authors ran a second PCR of roughly 6 to 11 cycles using a sample-barcoded 5' primer and a J-beta primer mix. Via MiXCR, TCRdb re-called the 5' RACE reads, giving one row per CDR3 protein. This sample has 1.5 million to 2 million distinct CDR3 sequences, with 40% to 55% found just once. This clonotype was counted only a few times. The antigen is not known. V lost 7 bases to trimming and J lost 3 bases, with 6 bases between them. CDR3 length: 11 residues. Germline V gene lookup returns CDR1 MDHEN and CDR2 SYDVKM. Sequencing was performed on blood. The V call is TRBV28, the J call TRBJ1-1; no reliable D call. The TCR originated in a woman in her thirties or forties in good health. The CDR3 sequence: CASNGDTEAFF. The CDR3 DNA reads as TGTGCCAGCAATGGGGACACTGAAGCTTTCTTT.